This entry is about one T cell receptor beta chain. Its antigen is as yet unknown. Mismatch with germline at one junction end may stem from a read error. This specimen belongs to a study of Graves' ophthalmopathy and Graves' hyperthyroidism. Study results and limitations: For separating ophthalmopathy from stable hyperthyroidism, a 13-signature model gave 87.88% sensitivity and 81.08% specificity.

Researchers took RNA transcripts and amplified TCR beta CDR3 regions from them. RT-PCR in the first round used HTBI primers; a second-round multiplex PCR followed. TCRdb fed the multiplex PCR reads into MiXCR, producing one record per CDR3 protein. Of roughly 160,000 distinct CDR3 sequences in the sample, just under 40% were seen once. CDR3 length equals 14 residues. Germline loops: CDR1 LNHDA, CDR2 SQIVND (reference sequence). What was sequenced was peripheral blood. This receptor was obtained from a young man with Graves' ophthalmopathy. The chain uses TRBV19 and TRBJ1-2; D is unclear. CDR3 bases: TGTGCCAGTGGTGTCTCAAGCGCTAACCATGGCTACACCTTC. Its protein product is CASGVSSANHGYTF.